Below are 6 T cell receptor beta chains sequenced from a single sample in a study of cytomegalovirus exposure and HLA in healthy donors. Amplification used 60 Vbeta primers and 13 Jbeta primers. Only in-frame clones appear in the TCRdb table, and some are missing; sequencing was by immunoSEQ multiplex PCR. The table shows 150,000 to 200,000 clones, with 75% occurring only once. Sequences were obtained from PBMCs. The receptors come from a woman aged 45-65 years in good health and CMV-seropositive.

The rearrangement links TRBV10-1 to TRBJ1-2; 7 nucleotides agree with TRBD1. The CDR3 covers 15 residues. After removal of 8 bases from V and 1 base from J, the junction contained 10 bases not matched to a gene. Looked up from germline, CDR1 is WNHNN and CDR2 is SYGVQD (reference sequence). CDR3 bases: TGCGCCAGCGGGTACCACAGGGGTTATAACTATGGCTACACCTTC. It translates to CASGYHRGYNYGYTF.

This clone came up once. This CDR3 is CASSGLAAQFF. The CDR3, as DNA: TGTGCCAGCAGTGGACTAGCGGCGCAGTTCTTC. The chain combines TRBV2 with TRBJ2-1; 9 bases agree with TRBD2. CDR3 length: 11 residues. J was trimmed by 12 bases and V by 4 bases; bases with no gene match: 1. Germline V gene lookup returns CDR1 SNHLY and CDR2 FYNNEI. Complete variable domain (other parts from reference TRBV2 and TRBJ2-1): EPEVTQTPSHQVTQMGQEVILRCVPISNHLYFYWYRQILGQKVEFLVSFYNNEISEKSEIFDDQFSVERPDGSNFTLKIRSTKLEDSAMYFCASSGLAAQFFGPGTRLTVL.

The rearrangement links TRBV30 to TRBJ1-3; D might be TRBD1 (5 bases). Germline CDR1 is GTSNPN and CDR2 is SVGIG (reference sequence). This CDR3 is built from 15 residues. The germline V and J ends were trimmed by 3 bases and 0 bases, with 12 bases remaining between them. The CDR3 DNA reads TGTGCCTGGAGGAGAACAGGCAACTCTGGAAACACCATATATTTT. Its translation is CAWRRTGNSGNTIYF.

This clone was seen only a few times. CDR3 amino acids: CASSADRDGDNEQFF. CDR3 nucleotide sequence: TGTGCCAGCAGTGCGGACAGGGATGGGGACAATGAGCAGTTCTTC. The chain has TRBV6-4 and TRBJ2-1, with 8 nucleotides matching TRBD1. The germline V gene encodes CDR1 MRHNA and CDR2 SNTAGT. V gave up 4 bases and J gave up 5 bases; unmatched junction bases: 7. This CDR3 has 15 amino acids.

The chain links TRBV2 to TRBJ2-7; the D is unclear. The length of the CDR3 is 11 residues. V was cut by 6 bases and J by 2 bases, with 5 bases left in between. Germline V gives CDR1 SNHLY, CDR2 FYNNEI. In DNA form, the CDR3 reads TGTGCCAGCAGGGCAGCCTACGAGCAGTACTTC. Encoded protein: CASRAAYEQYF.

The chain carries TRBV5-1 and TRBJ1-1; D gene ambiguous. Trimming took off 4 bases at V and 1 base at J, with 8 bases between the two ends. CDR1 SGHRS and CDR2 YFSETQ come from the germline V gene. CDR3 length: 13 amino acids. The CDR3 here is CASSPGSNTEAFF. CDR3 sequence (DNA): TGCGCCAGCAGCCCAGGATCGAACACTGAAGCTTTCTTT.